What follows describes a single T cell receptor beta chain. The data belong to a study of monozygotic twins with inflammatory bowel disease. Germline V gene sequence: CDR1 SGHAT, CDR2 FQNNGV. This CDR3 is 14 amino acids long. After re-calling the 5' RACE reads, TCRdb lists one entry per CDR3 protein, DNA absent. The sample table sets out about 330,000 distinct CDR3 sequences. The sequenced sample consisted of blood. This TCR came from a human donor with ulcerative colitis or Crohn's disease, or a healthy co-twin of an affected twin (not recorded which). The chain is built from TRBV11-2 and TRBJ2-1; TCRdb selects TRBD2, and the lack of DNA leaves this call unchecked. CDR3 loop: CASSLMLAGRREFF.